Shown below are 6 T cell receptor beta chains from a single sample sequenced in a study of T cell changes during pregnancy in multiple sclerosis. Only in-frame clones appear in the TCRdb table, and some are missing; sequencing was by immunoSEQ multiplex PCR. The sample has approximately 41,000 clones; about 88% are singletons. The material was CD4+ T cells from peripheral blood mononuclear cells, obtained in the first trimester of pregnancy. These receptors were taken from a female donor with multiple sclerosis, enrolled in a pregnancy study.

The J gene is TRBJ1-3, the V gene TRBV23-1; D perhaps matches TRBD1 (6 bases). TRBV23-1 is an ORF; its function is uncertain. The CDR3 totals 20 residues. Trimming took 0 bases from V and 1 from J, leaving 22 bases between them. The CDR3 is CASSQSGAGATSRSGNTIYF. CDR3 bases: TGCGCCAGCAGTCAATCGGGGGCAGGGGCCACTTCTCGTTCTGGAAACACCATATATTTT.

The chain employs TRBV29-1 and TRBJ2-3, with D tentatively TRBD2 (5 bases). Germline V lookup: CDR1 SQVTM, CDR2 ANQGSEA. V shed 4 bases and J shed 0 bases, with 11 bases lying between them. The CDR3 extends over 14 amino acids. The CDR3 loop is CSVGGASSTDTQYF. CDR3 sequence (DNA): TGCAGCGTTGGGGGAGCGTCTAGCACAGATACGCAGTATTTT.

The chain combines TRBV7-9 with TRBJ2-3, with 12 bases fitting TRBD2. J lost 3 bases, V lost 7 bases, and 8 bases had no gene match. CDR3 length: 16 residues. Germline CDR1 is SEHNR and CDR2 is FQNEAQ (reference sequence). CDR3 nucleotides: TGTGCCAGCAAATCCCTTCTAGCGGGAGGGACAGATACGCAGTATTTT. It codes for CASKSLLAGGTDTQYF.

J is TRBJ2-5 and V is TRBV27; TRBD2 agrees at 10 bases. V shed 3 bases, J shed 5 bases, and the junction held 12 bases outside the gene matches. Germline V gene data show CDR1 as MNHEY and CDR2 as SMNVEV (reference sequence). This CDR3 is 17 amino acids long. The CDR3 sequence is CASSFIIAGGLGETQYF. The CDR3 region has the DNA TGTGCCAGCAGTTTTATAATAGCGGGAGGTCTGGGGGAGACCCAGTACTTC.

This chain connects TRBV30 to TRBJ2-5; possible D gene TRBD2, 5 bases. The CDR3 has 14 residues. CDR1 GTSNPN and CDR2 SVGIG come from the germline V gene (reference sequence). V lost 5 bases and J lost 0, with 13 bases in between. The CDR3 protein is CAWGWRAHQETQYF. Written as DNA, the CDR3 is TGTGCCTGGGGCTGGCGGGCCCACCAAGAGACCCAGTACTTC. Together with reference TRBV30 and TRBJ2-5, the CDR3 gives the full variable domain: SQTIHQWPATLVQPVGSPLSLECTVEGTSNPNLYWYRQAAGRGLQLLFYSVGIGQISSEVPQNLSASRPQDRQFILSSKKLLLSDSGFYLCAWGWRAHQETQYFGPGTRLLVL.

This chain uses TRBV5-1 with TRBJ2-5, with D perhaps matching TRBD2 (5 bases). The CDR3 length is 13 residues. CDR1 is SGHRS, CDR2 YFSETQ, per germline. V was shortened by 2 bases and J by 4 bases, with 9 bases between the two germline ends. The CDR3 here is CASSFGGGETQYF. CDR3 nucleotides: TGCGCCAGCAGCTTTGGAGGAGGAGAGACCCAGTACTTC.